This T cell receptor (beta chain) was obtained from a study of cytomegalovirus exposure and HLA in healthy donors. Looking at the study overall: Among the 398 genotyped donors, approximately 80% were placed in the Caucasian-associated ancestry cluster. Study outcomes and limitations: V- and J-gene trimming of TCR beta was linked (in a later analysis) to a missense DCLRE1C variant. Among the most significant clusters, several appeared linked to common viral pathogens in a later analysis.

Primers: 60 Vbeta forward and 13 Jbeta reverse. TCRdb keeps only in-frame clones here, not all; method: immunoSEQ multiplex PCR. The sample lists under 250,000 clones, approximately 79% occurring once. On this clone: The antigen is undetermined.

Looked up from germline, CDR1 is SQVTM and CDR2 is ANQGSEA. Trimming left V 6 bases short and J 0 bases short, with 11 bases between. The CDR3 consists of 13 residues. The sequenced sample consisted of PBMCs. The rearrangement uses TRBV29-1 and TRBJ1-1, with D possibly matching TRBD1 (6 bases). The sequence derives from a man between 45 and 60 years old in good health and CMV-seronegative. CDR3 loop: CSVYRALNTEAFF. CDR3 DNA sequence: TGCAGCGTCTACAGGGCCTTGAACACTGAAGCTTTCTTT. Variable domain in full (rest from reference TRBV29-1 and TRBJ1-1): SAVISQKPSRDICQRGTSLTIQCQVDSQVTMMFWYRQQPGQSLTLIATANQGSEATYESGFVIDKFPISRPNLTFSTLTVSNMSPEDSSIYLCSVYRALNTEAFFGQGTRLTVV.